The clone carrying this T cell receptor beta chain appeared many times. Its antigen is currently unknown. The iRepertoire nested amplicon-rescue multiplex PCR amplified TCR alpha and beta CDR3s from RNA. Tissue mRNA or PBMC total RNA, about 90-400 ng, went into one-step reverse transcription and amplification. TCRdb independently ran MiXCR on the multiplex PCR reads; one entry per CDR3 protein. In the table there are around 190,000 distinct CDR3 sequences, about 47% of which are singletons. This sample was taken from a study of glioma-infiltrating T cells. Whole-study findings and limits: Very few CDR3 sequences were shared between tissue and blood. Tissue-blood divergence was below expectation in non-neoplastic patients, above in gliomas.

Germline-derived CDR1 and CDR2 are MNHEY and SMNVEV (reference sequence). Deletions cut 6 bases from V and 3 bases from J, with 12 bases between. CDR3 length: 13 amino acids. This chain links TRBV27 with TRBJ2-7; D gene unclear. The receptor comes from a human donor with low-grade glioma or glioblastoma, undergoing nonglioma brain surgery, or in good health (not recorded which). Sequenced material: glioma tissue, nonneoplastic brain tissue, or PBMCs (not recorded which). DNA of the CDR3: TGTGCCAGCAGGCCGGGCCGGTACTACGAGCAGTACTTC. It specifies CASRPGRYYEQYF.